These 14 T cell receptor beta chains were all obtained from the same sample, sequenced in a study of OX40 agonist ivuxolimab in advanced cancers. This table comes from immunoSEQ multiplex PCR, and its TCRdb copy is limited to in-frame clones, with some not included. The sample holds under 20,000 clones, approximately 83% seen once. The sequencing used CD4+ or CD8+ T cells sorted from blood, collected in a trial of the OX40 agonist ivuxolimab. These receptors came from an adult with an advanced solid tumor such as melanoma, head and neck, liver or kidney cancer.

V gene TRBV10-3 combines with J gene TRBJ2-2, with 11 bases lining up with TRBD2. The CDR3 loop spans 17 amino acids. The V gene end was trimmed by 10 bases and the J gene end by 1 base; junction bases not matched to a gene: 11. Germline CDR1 ENHRY, CDR2 SYGVKD. The CDR3 DNA sequence: TGTGCCAGTCGCCCGCTAGCGGGAGGACAGAACACCGGGGAGCTGTTTTTT. This gives the protein CASRPLAGGQNTGELFF.

V usage is TRBV5-1 and J usage is TRBJ2-2; no definite D call. V shed 8 bases and J shed 2 bases, with 13 bases lying between them. The length of the CDR3 is 14 residues. Germline loops: CDR1 SGHRS, CDR2 YFSETQ. The CDR3 bases are TGCGCCAGTCAGTGGCTAGATAACACCGGGGAGCTGTTTTTT. Amino acids: CASQWLDNTGELFF.

The V gene is TRBV6-5, the J gene TRBJ2-7; 9 nucleotides agree with TRBD2. CDR3 length equals 11 residues. Per the germline V gene, CDR1 is MNHEY and CDR2 is SVGAGI. Written as DNA, the CDR3 is TGTGTAGCGGGAGATACCTACGAGCAGTACTTC. This codes for CVAGDTYEQYF.

The chain has TRBV7-9 and TRBJ2-5; D could derive from TRBD1 or TRBD2 (6 bases each). Germline assignment: CDR1 SEHNR and CDR2 FQNEAQ (reference sequence). Trimming left V 2 bases short and J 10 bases short, with 17 bases between. CDR3 length equals 14 residues. The CDR3 spells CASSLSGAEGDQYF. CDR3 DNA sequence: TGTGCCAGCAGCTTATCAGGGGCGGAGGGCGACCAGTACTTC.

The chain employs TRBV25-1 and TRBJ2-1, with D perhaps matching TRBD2 (6 bases). Germline V gene lookup returns CDR1 MGHDK and CDR2 SYGVNS. Trimming shortened V by 4 bases and J by 2 bases, and 12 bases separated the two germline ends. This CDR3 has 15 residues. The CDR3 loop is CASSGGAGTYNEQFF. CDR3 sequence (DNA): TGTGCCAGCAGTGGGGGTGCGGGGACCTACAATGAGCAGTTCTTC.

V is TRBV7-2 and J is TRBJ2-3; D not certain. Trimming left V 5 bases short and J 7 bases short, with 19 bases between. The CDR3 is 15 amino acids. Germline lookup yields CDR1 SGHTA and CDR2 FQGNSA. The chain's CDR3 is CASSRPGALRYTQYF. The CDR3, as DNA: TGTGCCAGCAGCCGTCCGGGCGCCCTGCGGTATACGCAGTATTTT.

The gene calls are TRBV4-1 and TRBJ2-3; the D gene is possibly TRBD1 (6 bases). Germline V lookup: CDR1 MGHRA, CDR2 YSYEKL. Trimming left V 3 bases short and J 2 bases short, with 15 bases between. CDR3 length: 16 amino acids. Here the CDR3 DNA reads TGCGCCAGCAGCCACAACCAGGGGTTTGACACAGATACGCAGTATTTT. Amino acids: CASSHNQGFDTDTQYF.

The chain combines TRBV19 with TRBJ2-1; D uncertain. The CDR3 consists of 12 residues. CDR1 is LNHDA, CDR2 SQIVND, per germline (reference sequence). V was clipped by 5 bases and J by 6 bases, with 8 bases between them. CDR3 coding DNA: TGTGCCAGTAGTGCTAGGAGCAATGAGCAGTTCTTC. As protein: CASSARSNEQFF. Full variable domain (remainder filled in from reference TRBV19 and TRBJ2-1): DGGITQSPKYLFRKEGQNVTLSCEQNLNHDAMYWYRQDPGQGLRLIYYSQIVNDFQKGDIAEGYSVSREKKESFPLTVTSAQKNPTAFYLCASSARSNEQFFGPGTRLTVL.

The gene calls are TRBV5-5 and TRBJ2-5; TRBD2 matches 7 bases. Trimming took 2 bases from V and 2 from J; bases not matched to a gene: 6. In germline, CDR1 is SGHKS, CDR2 YYEKEE (reference sequence). This CDR3 comprises 15 residues. CDR3 in DNA: TGTGCCAGCAGCTTTTCCCTAGCGGTGCAAGAGACCCAGTACTTC. This gives the protein CASSFSLAVQETQYF.

CDR3 sequence: CASSFRSQPQHF. CDR3 DNA: TGTGCCAGCAGTTTTAGAAGTCAGCCCCAGCATTTT. The V call is TRBV28, the J call TRBJ1-5, with D unresolved. The CDR3 loop spans 12 amino acids. From germline, CDR1 is MDHEN and CDR2 SYDVKM. Trimming took 3 bases from V and 6 from J, leaving 6 bases between them.

The chain couples TRBV28 to TRBJ2-3, with TRBD2 matching 7 bases. V shed 3 bases and J 1 base; nucleotides not matched to a gene: 4. Germline values: CDR1 MDHEN, CDR2 SYDVKM. This CDR3 has 15 amino acids. CDR3 amino acids: CASSFSAGRTDTQYF. The CDR3 DNA reads as TGTGCCAGCAGTTTCTCAGCGGGGCGCACAGATACGCAGTATTTT. The full variable domain, its missing parts supplied by reference TRBV28 and TRBJ2-3, is DVKVTQSSRYLVKRTGEKVFLECVQDMDHENMFWYRQDPGLGLRLIYFSYDVKMKEKGDIPEGYSVSREKKERFSLILESASTNQTSMYLCASSFSAGRTDTQYFGPGTRLTVL.

This chain connects TRBV28 to TRBJ2-5; no clear D gene. Germline V lookup: CDR1 MDHEN, CDR2 SYDVKM. V lost 4 bases and J 4 bases, leaving 10 bases between the germline ends. This CDR3 is 13 amino acids long. CDR3 sequence: CASSSGQRETQYF. The CDR3, as DNA: TGTGCCAGCAGTTCCGGTCAACGAGAGACCCAGTACTTC.

The J gene is TRBJ1-2, the V gene TRBV6-1; possible D gene TRBD1, 6 bases. The CDR3 loop spans 15 amino acids. Per germline, CDR1 MNHNS and CDR2 SASEGT. With 2 bases removed from V and 4 bases from J, the gap between germline ends came to 14 bases. The CDR3 bases are TGTGCCAGCAGTGAAATCCGGGGGGCGAGCTATGGCTACACCTTC. Translating it yields CASSEIRGASYGYTF.

The V call is TRBV5-1, the J call TRBJ2-2; either TRBD1 or TRBD2 may supply D (6 bases each). Germline lookup yields CDR1 SGHRS and CDR2 YFSETQ. CDR3 length: 14 amino acids. Trimming shortened V by 6 bases and J by 4 bases, and 13 bases separated the two germline ends. This CDR3 reads CASNQGTSTGELFF. Written as DNA, the CDR3 is TGCGCCAGCAACCAGGGGACTTCCACCGGGGAGCTGTTTTTT. The entire variable domain, with the rest obtained from reference TRBV5-1 and TRBJ2-2, is as follows: KAGVTQTPRYLIKTRGQQVTLSCSPISGHRSVSWYQQTPGQGLQFLFEYFSETQRNKGNFPGRFSGRQFSNSRSEMNVSTLELGDSALYLCASNQGTSTGELFFGEGSRLTVL.